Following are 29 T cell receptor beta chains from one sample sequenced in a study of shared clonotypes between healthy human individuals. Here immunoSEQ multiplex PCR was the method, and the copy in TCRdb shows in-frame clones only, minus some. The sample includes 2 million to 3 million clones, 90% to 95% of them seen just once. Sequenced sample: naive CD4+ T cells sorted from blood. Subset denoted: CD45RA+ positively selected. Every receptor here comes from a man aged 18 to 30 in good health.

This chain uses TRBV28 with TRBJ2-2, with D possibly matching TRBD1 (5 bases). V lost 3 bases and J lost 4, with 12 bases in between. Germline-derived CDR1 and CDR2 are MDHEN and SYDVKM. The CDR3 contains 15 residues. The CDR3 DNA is TGTGCCAGCAGTTTCCCGGCAGGGTCCACCGGGGAGCTGTTTTTT. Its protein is CASSFPAGSTGELFF.

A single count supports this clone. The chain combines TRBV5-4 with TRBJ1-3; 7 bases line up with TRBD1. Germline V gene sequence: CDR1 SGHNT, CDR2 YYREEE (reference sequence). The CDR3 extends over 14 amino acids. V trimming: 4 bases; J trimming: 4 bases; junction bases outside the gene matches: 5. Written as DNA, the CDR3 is TGTGCCAGCAGCGTGACAGGGTGGGGAAACACCATATATTTT. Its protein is CASSVTGWGNTIYF.

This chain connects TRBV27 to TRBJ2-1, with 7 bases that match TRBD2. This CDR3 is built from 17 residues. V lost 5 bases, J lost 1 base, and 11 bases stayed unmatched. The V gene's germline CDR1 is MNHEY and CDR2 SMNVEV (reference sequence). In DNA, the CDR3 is TGTGCCAGCAGTAAGACCTCGACTAGCAGTTCCTACAATGAGCAGTTCTTC. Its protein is CASSKTSTSSSYNEQFF.

CDR3 DNA sequence: TGTGCCAGCAGTCCCACGGGCTACGAGCAGTACTTC. Amino acids: CASSPTGYEQYF. V and J are TRBV27 and TRBJ2-7; D remains ambiguous. Trimming removed 5 bases from V and 3 bases from J, with 8 bases in between. The germline V gene has CDR1 MNHEY and CDR2 SMNVEV (reference sequence). The CDR3 consists of 12 residues.

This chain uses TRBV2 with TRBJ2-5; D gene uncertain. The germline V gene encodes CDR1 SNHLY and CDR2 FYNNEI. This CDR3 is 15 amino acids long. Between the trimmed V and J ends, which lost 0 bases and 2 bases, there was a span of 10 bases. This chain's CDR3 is CASSEALPPQETQYF. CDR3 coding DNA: TGTGCCAGCAGTGAAGCGCTTCCACCGCAAGAGACCCAGTACTTC. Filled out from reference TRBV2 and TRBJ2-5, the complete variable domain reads EPEVTQTPSHQVTQMGQEVILRCVPISNHLYFYWYRQILGQKVEFLVSFYNNEISEKSEIFDDQFSVERPDGSNFTLKIRSTKLEDSAMYFCASSEALPPQETQYFGPGTRLLVL.

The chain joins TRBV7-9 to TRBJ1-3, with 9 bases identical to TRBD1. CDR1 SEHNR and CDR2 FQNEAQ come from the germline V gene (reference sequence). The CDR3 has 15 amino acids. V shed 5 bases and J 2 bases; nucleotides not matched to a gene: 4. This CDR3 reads CASSVTGGAGNTIYF. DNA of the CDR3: TGTGCCAGCAGCGTAACAGGGGGCGCTGGAAACACCATATATTTT.

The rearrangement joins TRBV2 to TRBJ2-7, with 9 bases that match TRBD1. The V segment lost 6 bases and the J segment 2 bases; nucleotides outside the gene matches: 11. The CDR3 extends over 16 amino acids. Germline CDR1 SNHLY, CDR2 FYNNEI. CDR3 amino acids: CASRHGGQGPPYEQYF. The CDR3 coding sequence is TGTGCCAGCAGGCATGGGGGACAGGGCCCCCCCTACGAGCAGTACTTC. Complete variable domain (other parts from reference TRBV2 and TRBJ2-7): EPEVTQTPSHQVTQMGQEVILRCVPISNHLYFYWYRQILGQKVEFLVSFYNNEISEKSEIFDDQFSVERPDGSNFTLKIRSTKLEDSAMYFCASRHGGQGPPYEQYFGPGTRLTVT.

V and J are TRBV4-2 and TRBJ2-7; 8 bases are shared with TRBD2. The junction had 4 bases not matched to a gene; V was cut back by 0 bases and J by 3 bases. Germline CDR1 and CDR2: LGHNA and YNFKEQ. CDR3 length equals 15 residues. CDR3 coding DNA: TGTGCCAGCAGCCAAGAGGGTCGGGGGGGCTACGAGCAGTACTTC. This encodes CASSQEGRGGYEQYF.

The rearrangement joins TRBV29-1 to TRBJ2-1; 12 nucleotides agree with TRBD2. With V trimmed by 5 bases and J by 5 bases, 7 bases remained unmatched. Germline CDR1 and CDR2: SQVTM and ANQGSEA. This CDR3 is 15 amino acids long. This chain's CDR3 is CSVCKRLAGDNEQFF. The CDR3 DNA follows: TGCAGCGTTTGTAAGAGACTAGCGGGAGACAATGAGCAGTTCTTC.

This chain's CDR3 is CASSFEGAGTGELFF. For the CDR3, the DNA is TGTGCCAGCAGCTTTGAGGGGGCCGGCACCGGGGAGCTGTTTTTT. This chain uses TRBV11-3 with TRBJ2-2, with 7 bases matching TRBD1. V was clipped by 3 bases and J by 4 bases; unmatched bases: 5. Germline V gene sequence: CDR1 SGHNT, CDR2 YENEEA. The CDR3 contains 15 residues.

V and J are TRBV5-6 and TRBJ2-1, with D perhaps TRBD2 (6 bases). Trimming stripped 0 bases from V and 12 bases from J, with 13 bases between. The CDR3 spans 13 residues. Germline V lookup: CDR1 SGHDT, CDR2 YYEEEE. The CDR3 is CASSLAAGIGQFF. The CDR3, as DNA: TGTGCCAGCAGCTTGGCGGCGGGGATTGGGCAGTTCTTC.

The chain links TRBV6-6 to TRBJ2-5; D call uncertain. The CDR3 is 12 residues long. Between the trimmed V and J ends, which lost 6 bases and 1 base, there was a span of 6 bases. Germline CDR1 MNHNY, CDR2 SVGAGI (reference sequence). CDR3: CASRQSQETQYF. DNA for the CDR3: TGTGCCAGCAGGCAGTCCCAAGAGACCCAGTACTTC.

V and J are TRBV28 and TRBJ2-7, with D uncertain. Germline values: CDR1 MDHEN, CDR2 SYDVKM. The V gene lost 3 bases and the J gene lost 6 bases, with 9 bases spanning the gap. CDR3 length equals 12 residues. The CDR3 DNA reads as TGTGCCAGCAGTTTTTCTGTGGGCGAGCAGTACTTC. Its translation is CASSFSVGEQYF.

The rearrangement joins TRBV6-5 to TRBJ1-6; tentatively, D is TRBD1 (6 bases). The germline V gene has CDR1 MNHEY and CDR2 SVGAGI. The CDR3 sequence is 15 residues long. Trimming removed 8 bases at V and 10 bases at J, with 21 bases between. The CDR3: CASRRGGSSGSPLHF. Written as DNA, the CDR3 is TGTGCCAGCCGAAGGGGGGGAAGTAGCGGCTCACCCCTCCACTTT.

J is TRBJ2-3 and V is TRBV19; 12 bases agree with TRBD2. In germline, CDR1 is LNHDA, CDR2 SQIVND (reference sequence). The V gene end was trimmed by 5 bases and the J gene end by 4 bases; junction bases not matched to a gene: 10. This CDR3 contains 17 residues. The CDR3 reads CASSPRLAGVGPDTQYF. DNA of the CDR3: TGTGCCAGTAGTCCCCGACTAGCGGGAGTTGGTCCAGATACGCAGTATTTT.

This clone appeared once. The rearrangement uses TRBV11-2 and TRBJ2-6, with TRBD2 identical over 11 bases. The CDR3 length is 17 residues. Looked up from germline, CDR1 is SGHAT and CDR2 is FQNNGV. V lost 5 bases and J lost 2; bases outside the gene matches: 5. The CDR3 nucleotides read TGTGCCAGCAGCCTCGTGGGACTAGCGGCTGGGGCCAACGTCCTGACTTTC. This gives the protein CASSLVGLAAGANVLTF.

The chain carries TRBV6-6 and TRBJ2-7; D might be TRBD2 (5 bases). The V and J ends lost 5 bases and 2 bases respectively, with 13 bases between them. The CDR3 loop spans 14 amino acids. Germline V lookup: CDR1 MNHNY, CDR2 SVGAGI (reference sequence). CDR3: CASSNGLATYEQYF. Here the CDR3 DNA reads TGTGCCAGCAGTAACGGTCTAGCAACCTACGAGCAGTACTTC.

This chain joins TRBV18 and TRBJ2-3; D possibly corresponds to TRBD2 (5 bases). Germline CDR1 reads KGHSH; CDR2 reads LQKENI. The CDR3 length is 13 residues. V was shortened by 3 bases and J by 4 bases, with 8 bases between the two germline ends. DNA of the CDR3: TGTGCCAGCTCACCCGGGATGGCAGATACGCAGTATTTT. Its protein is CASSPGMADTQYF.

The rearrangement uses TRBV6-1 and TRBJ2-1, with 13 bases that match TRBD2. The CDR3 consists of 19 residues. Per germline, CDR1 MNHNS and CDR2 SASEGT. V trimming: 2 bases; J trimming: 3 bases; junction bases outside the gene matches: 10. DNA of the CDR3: TGTGCCAGCAGTGAACGAAAGGAAGGGACTAGCGGGAACTACAATGAGCAGTTCTTC. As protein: CASSERKEGTSGNYNEQFF.

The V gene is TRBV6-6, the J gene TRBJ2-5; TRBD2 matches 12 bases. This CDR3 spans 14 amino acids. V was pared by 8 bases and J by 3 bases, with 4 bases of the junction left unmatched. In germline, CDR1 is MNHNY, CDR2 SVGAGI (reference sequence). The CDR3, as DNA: TGTGCCAGCGCACGACTAGCGGGAGAAGAGACCCAGTACTTC. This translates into CASARLAGEETQYF.

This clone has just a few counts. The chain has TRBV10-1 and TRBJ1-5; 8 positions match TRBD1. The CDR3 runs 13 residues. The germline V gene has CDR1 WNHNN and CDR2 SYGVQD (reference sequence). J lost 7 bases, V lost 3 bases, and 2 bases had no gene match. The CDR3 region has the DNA TGCGCCAGCAGTGACTCAGGGGGCCAGCCCCAGCATTTT. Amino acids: CASSDSGGQPQHF.

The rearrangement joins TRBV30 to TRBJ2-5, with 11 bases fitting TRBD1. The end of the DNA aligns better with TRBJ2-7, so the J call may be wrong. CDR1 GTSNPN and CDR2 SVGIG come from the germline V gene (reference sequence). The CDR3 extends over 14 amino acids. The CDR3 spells CAWSAGTGGYEQYF. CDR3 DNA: TGTGCCTGGAGTGCCGGGACAGGGGGATACGAGCAGTACTTC.

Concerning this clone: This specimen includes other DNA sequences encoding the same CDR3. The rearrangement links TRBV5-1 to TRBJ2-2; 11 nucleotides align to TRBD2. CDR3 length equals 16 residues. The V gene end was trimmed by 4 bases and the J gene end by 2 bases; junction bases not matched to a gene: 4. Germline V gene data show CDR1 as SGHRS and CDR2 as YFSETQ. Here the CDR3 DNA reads TGCGCCAGCAGCCCCGGGACTAGCGGTAACACCGGGGAGCTGTTTTTT. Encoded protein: CASSPGTSGNTGELFF.

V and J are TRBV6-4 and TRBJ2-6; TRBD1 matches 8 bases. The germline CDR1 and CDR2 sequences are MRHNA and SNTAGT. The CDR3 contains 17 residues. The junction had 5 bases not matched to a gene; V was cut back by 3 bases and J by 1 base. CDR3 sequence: CASSEQGVSSGANVLTF. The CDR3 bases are TGTGCCAGCAGTGAACAGGGGGTCTCATCTGGGGCCAACGTCCTGACTTTC.

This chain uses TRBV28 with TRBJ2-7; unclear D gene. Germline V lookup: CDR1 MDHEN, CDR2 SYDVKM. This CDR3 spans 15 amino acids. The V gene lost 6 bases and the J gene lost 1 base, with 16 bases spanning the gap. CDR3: CASRYPKGTSYEQYF. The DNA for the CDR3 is TGTGCCAGCAGATACCCGAAGGGCACATCCTACGAGCAGTACTTC.

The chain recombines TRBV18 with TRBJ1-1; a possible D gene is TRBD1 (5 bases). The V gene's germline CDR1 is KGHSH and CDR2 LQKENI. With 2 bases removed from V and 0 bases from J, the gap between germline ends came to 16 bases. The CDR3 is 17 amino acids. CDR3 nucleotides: TGTGCCAGCTCACCAAGTGCAGGGTCTTACATGAACACTGAAGCTTTCTTT. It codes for CASSPSAGSYMNTEAFF.

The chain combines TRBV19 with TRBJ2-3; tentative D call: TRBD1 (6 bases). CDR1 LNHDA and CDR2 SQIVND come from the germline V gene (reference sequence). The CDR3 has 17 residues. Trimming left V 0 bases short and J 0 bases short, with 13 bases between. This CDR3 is CASSIDLNRASTDTQYF. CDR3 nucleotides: TGTGCCAGTAGTATAGATCTAAACAGGGCGAGCACAGATACGCAGTATTTT.

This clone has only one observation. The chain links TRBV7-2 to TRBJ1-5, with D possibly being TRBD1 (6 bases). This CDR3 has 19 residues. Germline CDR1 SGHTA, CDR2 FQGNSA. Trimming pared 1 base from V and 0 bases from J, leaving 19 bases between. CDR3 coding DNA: TGTGCCAGCAGCTTAGAAAGGGGGGCTGCGGGTTTTAGCAATCAGCCCCAGCATTTT. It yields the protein CASSLERGAAGFSNQPQHF.

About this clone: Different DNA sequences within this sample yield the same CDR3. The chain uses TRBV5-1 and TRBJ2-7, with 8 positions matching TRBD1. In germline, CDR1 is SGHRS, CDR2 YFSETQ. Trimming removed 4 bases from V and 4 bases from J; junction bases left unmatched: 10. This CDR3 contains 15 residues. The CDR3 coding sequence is TGCGCCAGCAGCCCAGGGGACAGGTCCTCATACGAGCAGTACTTC. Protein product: CASSPGDRSSYEQYF.